The 9 T cell receptor beta chains below all came from one sample that was sequenced in a study of T cell responses to AZD1222 COVID-19 vaccine. Repertoires were generated with immunoSEQ multiplex PCR, while TCRdb's copy carries only in-frame clones and drops some. The sample contains 120,000 or so clones, about 93% of which appear only once. This specimen consisted of peripheral blood, obtained 28 days after the second AZD1222 dose. The receptors originated from an adult who received the AZD1222 COVID-19 vaccine.

V and J are TRBV6-5 and TRBJ2-5, with D unresolved. V was clipped by 5 bases and J by 2 bases, with 12 bases between them. The CDR3 loop spans 14 amino acids. The germline gives CDR1 MNHEY, CDR2 SVGAGI. The CDR3, as DNA: TGTGCCAGCAGTCCCCGATCCGAGCAAGAGACCCAGTACTTC. Translated: CASSPRSEQETQYF.

V is TRBV5-4 and J is TRBJ1-5; 11 bases agree with TRBD1. CDR3 size: 15 residues. CDR1 is SGHNT, CDR2 YYREEE, per germline (reference sequence). With V trimmed by 4 bases and J by 2 bases, 2 bases remained unmatched. The chain's CDR3 is CASSQDRGRNQPQHF. The CDR3, as DNA: TGTGCCAGCAGCCAGGACAGGGGGCGCAATCAGCCCCAGCATTTT.

The chain links TRBV10-1 to TRBJ1-1; 10 nucleotides match TRBD1. There are 21 residues in the CDR3. Trimming removed 6 bases from V and 3 bases from J; junction bases left unmatched: 25. CDR1 and CDR2 (germline): WNHNN, SYGVQD (reference sequence). DNA for the CDR3: TGCGCCAGCAGGAGGGACAGGGGATTCCGAACCGGGGCCCCTTTTGACACTGAAGCTTTCTTT. This gives the protein CASRRDRGFRTGAPFDTEAFF.

The chain has TRBV28 and TRBJ2-7; D perhaps matches TRBD1 (5 bases). CDR3 size: 15 residues. CDR1 and CDR2 from the germline V gene are MDHEN and SYDVKM. Trimming pared 7 bases from V and 3 bases from J, leaving 19 bases between. The CDR3 protein is CASTHDSQLIYEQYF. Written as DNA, the CDR3 is TGTGCCAGCACCCACGACAGCCAACTAATCTACGAGCAGTACTTC.

The genes are TRBV21-1 and TRBJ2-5. TRBV21-1 is listed as a pseudogene. The CDR3 extends over 9 amino acids. CDR3 nucleotides: TGTGCCAGCAAAAAGACCCAGTACTTC. The encoded protein is CASKKTQYF.

This clone was counted a few times. Within the sample, other DNA sequences also encode this same CDR3. J is TRBJ1-1 and V is TRBV10-2; D ambiguous. The CDR3 is 12 amino acids. The germline V gene has CDR1 WSHSY and CDR2 SAAADI. Trimming cost V 2 bases and J 2 bases, with 3 bases left between them. This CDR3 reads CASSEANTEAFF. DNA of the CDR3: TGCGCCAGCAGTGAGGCCAACACTGAAGCTTTCTTT.

This clone was detected only once. The chain links TRBV6-2 or TRBV6-3 to TRBJ1-1; the D is unclear. V was cut by 2 bases and J by 3 bases, with 22 bases left in between. CDR3 size: 18 residues. CDR1 MNHEY and CDR2 SVGEGT come from the germline V gene. The CDR3 reads CASSYTTGPVVAYTEAFF. Here the CDR3 DNA reads TGTGCCAGCAGTTACACTACCGGACCGGTGGTAGCGTACACTGAAGCTTTCTTT.

The chain links TRBV11-2 to TRBJ1-2; no definite D call. CDR3 length equals 15 residues. Germline CDR1 SGHAT, CDR2 FQNNGV. V shed 7 bases and J shed 4 bases, with 19 bases lying between them. DNA of the CDR3: TGTGCCAGCACCCCCCTTGAGTCCCGAGTCTATGGCTACACCTTC. It translates to CASTPLESRVYGYTF.

This chain uses TRBV10-3 with TRBJ1-4; D is perhaps TRBD1 (5 bases). In germline, CDR1 is ENHRY, CDR2 SYGVKD. V shed 6 bases and J shed 3 bases, with 14 bases lying between them. This CDR3 is built from 15 residues. As DNA, the CDR3 is TGTGCCATCAGCGACCCGGGGGGGGCTAATGAAAAACTGTTTTTT. It translates to CAISDPGGANEKLFF.